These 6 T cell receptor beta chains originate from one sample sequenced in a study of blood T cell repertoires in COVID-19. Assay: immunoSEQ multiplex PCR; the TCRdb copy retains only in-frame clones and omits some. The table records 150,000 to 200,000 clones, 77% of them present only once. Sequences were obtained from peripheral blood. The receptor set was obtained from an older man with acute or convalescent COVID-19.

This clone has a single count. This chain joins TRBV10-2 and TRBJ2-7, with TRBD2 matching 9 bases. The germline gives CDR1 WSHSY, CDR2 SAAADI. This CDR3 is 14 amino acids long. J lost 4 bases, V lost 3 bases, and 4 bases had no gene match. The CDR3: CASSDLAGRYEQYF. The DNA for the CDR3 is TGCGCCAGCAGTGATCTAGCGGGAAGGTACGAGCAGTACTTC.

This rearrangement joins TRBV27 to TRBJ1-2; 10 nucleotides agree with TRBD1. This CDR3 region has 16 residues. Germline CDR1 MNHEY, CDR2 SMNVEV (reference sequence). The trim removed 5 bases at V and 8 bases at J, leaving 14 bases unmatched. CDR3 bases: TGTGCCAGCAGTGCCTTAGGACAGGGGGGTATACTGGGCTACACCTTC. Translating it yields CASSALGQGGILGYTF.

The CDR3 is CASSWDRNGYTF. The CDR3 bases are TGTGCCAGCAGTTGGGACAGGAATGGCTACACCTTC. This sequence joins TRBV6-5 and TRBJ1-2, with TRBD1 identical over 8 bases. Germline CDR1 MNHEY, CDR2 SVGAGI. With 4 bases clipped from V and 6 bases from J, the junction kept 1 base outside the gene matches. The CDR3 has 12 residues.

CDR3 residues: CASRPNSNEKLFF. The CDR3 nucleotides are TGTGCCAGCCGTCCTAACAGTAATGAAAAACTGTTTTTT. V gene TRBV6-5 combines with J gene TRBJ1-4, with D unclear. The CDR3 contains 13 residues. V gave up 8 bases and J gave up 4 bases, with 11 bases separating them. The germline V gene encodes CDR1 MNHEY and CDR2 SVGAGI.

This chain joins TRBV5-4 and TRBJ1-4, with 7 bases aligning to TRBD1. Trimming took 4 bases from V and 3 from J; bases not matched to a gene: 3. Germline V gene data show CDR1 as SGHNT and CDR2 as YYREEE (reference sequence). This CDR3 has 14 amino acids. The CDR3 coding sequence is TGTGCCAGCAGCCGGGACAGTTCTAATGAAAAACTGTTTTTT. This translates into CASSRDSSNEKLFF.

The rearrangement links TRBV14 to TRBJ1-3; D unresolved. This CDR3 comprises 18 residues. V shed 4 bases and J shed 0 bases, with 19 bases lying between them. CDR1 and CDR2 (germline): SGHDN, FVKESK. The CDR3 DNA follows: TGTGCCAGCAGCCGCCACGGAGGATGGGTCAGCTCTGGAAACACCATATATTTT. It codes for CASSRHGGWVSSGNTIYF.